This record looks at one T cell receptor beta chain sequence and its context. This sample is part of a study of T-cell reconstitution after alpha-beta-depleted transplantation in children. Unique molecular identifiers were used in preparing the TCRbeta library. Via MiXCR, TCRdb re-called the PCR reads, giving one row per CDR3 protein. The profile shows a few hundred thousand distinct CDR3 sequences, approximately 12% of them singletons. V lost 0 bases and J lost 0; bases outside the gene matches: 3. Germline-derived CDR1 and CDR2 are DFQATT and SNEGSKA (reference sequence). The length of the CDR3 is 17 residues.

The material sequenced was PBMCs, taken from the stem cell graft. V usage is TRBV20-1 and J usage is TRBJ2-3; 13 bases fit TRBD2. The source is a human donor who donated a stem cell graft to a child with Fanconi anemia. CDR3 DNA sequence: TGCAGTGCTAGAGAGGGACTAGCGGGGACTAGCACAGATACGCAGTATTTT. It specifies CSAREGLAGTSTDTQYF.